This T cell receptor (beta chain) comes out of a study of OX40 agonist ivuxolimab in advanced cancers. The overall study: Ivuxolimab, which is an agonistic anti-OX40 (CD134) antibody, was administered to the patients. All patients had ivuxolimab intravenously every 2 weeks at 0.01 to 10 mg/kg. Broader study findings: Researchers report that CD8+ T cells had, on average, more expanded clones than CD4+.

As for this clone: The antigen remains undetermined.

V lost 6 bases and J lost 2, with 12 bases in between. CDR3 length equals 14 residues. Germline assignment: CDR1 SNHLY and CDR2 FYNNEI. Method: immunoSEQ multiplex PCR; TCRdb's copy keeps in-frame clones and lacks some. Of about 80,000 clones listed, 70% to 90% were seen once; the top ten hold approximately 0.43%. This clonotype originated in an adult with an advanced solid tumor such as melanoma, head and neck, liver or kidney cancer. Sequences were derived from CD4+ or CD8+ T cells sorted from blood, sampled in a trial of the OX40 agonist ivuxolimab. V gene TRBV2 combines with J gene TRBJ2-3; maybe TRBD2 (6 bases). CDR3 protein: CASRLAVNTDTQYF. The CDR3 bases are TGTGCCAGCAGATTAGCGGTAAACACAGATACGCAGTATTTT.